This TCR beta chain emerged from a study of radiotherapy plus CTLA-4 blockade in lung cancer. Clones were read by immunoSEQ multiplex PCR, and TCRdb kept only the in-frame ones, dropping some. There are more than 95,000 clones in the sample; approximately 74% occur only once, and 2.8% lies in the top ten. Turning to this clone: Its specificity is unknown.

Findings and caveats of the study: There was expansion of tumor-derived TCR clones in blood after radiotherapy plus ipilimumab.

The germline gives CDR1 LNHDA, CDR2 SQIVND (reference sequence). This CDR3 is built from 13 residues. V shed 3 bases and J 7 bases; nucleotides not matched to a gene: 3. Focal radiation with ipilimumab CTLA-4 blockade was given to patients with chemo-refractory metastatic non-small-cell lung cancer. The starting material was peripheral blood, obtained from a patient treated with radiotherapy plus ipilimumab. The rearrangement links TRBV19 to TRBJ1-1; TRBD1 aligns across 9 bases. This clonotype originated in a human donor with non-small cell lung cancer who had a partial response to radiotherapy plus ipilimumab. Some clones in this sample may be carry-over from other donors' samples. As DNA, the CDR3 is TGTGCCAGTAGTATTAACAGGGGGCTTGAAGCTTTCTTT. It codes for CASSINRGLEAFF.